Listed below are T cell receptor beta chains from one sample, sequenced in a study of shared clonotypes between healthy human individuals. Clones were sequenced by immunoSEQ multiplex PCR, and TCRdb holds only the in-frame ones, with some missing. Among about a million clones listed, around three quarters were seen once. The material sequenced was memory CD4+ T cells from PBMCs. The receptors here all came from a man younger than 35 in good health. Some clones in this sample may be carry-over from other donors' samples. Both conserved end residues are part of each CDR3. The D gene is left open where the match is weak. Some rows have no size entry. The others give once, few or many, or a class for an expanded clone.

d_call | j_call | clone_size | v_call | cdr3_nt | cdr3_aa
TRBD1 | TRBJ1-5 | NA | TRBV11-2 | TGTGCCAGCAGCTTGGGCAAGGGACAGATCAATCAGCCCCAGCATTTT | CASSLGKGQINQPQHF
TRBD1 | TRBJ2-1 | NA | TRBV7-2 | TGTGCCAGCAGCCCCGAGACAGGGAACAATGAGCAGTTCTTC | CASSPETGNNEQFF
NA | TRBJ1-1 | NA | TRBV18 | TGTGCCAGCTCACCACAATCGGGTAACACTGAAGCTTTCTTT | CASSPQSGNTEAFF
NA | TRBJ1-4 | NA | TRBV28 | TGTGCCAGCAGTTTCCCTAATACAGGGAAGTATGGTGAAAAACTGTTTTTT | CASSFPNTGKYGEKLFF
NA | TRBJ2-2 | NA | TRBV7-3 | TGTGCCAGCAGCTTAACGTCGGCGAGACACATTATGAACACCGGGGAGCTGTTTTTT | CASSLTSARHIMNTGELFF
TRBD1 | TRBJ1-2 | NA | TRBV4-2 | TGTGCCAGCAGCCAAGATCCTACAGGGGCTAACTATGGCTACACCTTC | CASSQDPTGANYGYTF
TRBD1 | TRBJ1-1 | few | TRBV10-2 | TGCGCCAGCAGACAGGGGCCGGCAGGGAACACTGAAGCTTTCTTT | CASRQGPAGNTEAFF
NA | TRBJ1-1 | NA | TRBV7-8 | TGTGCCAGCAGCTTAGACGTTATGGGGGGGCCGGAGGGGAACACTGAAGCTTTCTTT | CASSLDVMGGPEGNTEAFF
TRBD1 | TRBJ2-7 | NA | TRBV9 | TGTGCCAGCAGCGTAGAACAGGGGGCGACCGAGCAGTACTTC | CASSVEQGATEQYF
TRBD2 | TRBJ2-1 | NA | TRBV6-6 | TGTGCCAGCGGTTCGGGACTAGGGATTCGGGATGAGCAGTTCTTC | CASGSGLGIRDEQFF
NA | TRBJ1-2 | NA | TRBV28 | TGTGCCAGCAGCCCCGGCGGGGGAGCGGTAGGCTACACCTTC | CASSPGGGAVGYTF
NA | TRBJ2-1 | NA | TRBV4-2 | TGTGCCAGCAGCCAAGATTCTGGGGGAGGCTCCTACAATGAGCAGTTCTTC | CASSQDSGGGSYNEQFF
NA | TRBJ2-2 | NA | TRBV15 | TGTGCCACCAGCAGAGGGACCTCCGGGGAGCTGTTTTTT | CATSRGTSGELFF
NA | TRBJ1-4 | NA | TRBV28 | TGTGCCAGCAGACCCATTACCCGGGGGCCGGCTAATGAAAAACTGTTTTTT | CASRPITRGPANEKLFF
NA | TRBJ2-7 | NA | TRBV27 | TGTGCCAGCAGTTTACAAGGGAGCCACGAGCAGTACTTC | CASSLQGSHEQYF
TRBD1 | TRBJ1-1 | once | TRBV19 | TGTGCCAGTAGTAGGGACAGGGGGCCTCTGAACACTGAAGCTTTCTTT | CASSRDRGPLNTEAFF
TRBD1 | TRBJ1-1 | NA | TRBV27 | TGTGCCAGCAGTTTAATCGGATGGGGACAGGGGGCGGTGAACACTGAAGCTTTCTTT | CASSLIGWGQGAVNTEAFF
NA | TRBJ1-2 | NA | TRBV5-1 | TGCGCCAGCAGCGAAGCGGGCTTTAACTATGGCTACACCTTC | CASSEAGFNYGYTF
NA | TRBJ2-5 | NA | TRBV4-1 | TGCGCCAGCAGCCGTTCAGGGGCAGTCCAAGAGACCCAGTACTTC | CASSRSGAVQETQYF
NA | TRBJ2-3 | NA | TRBV11-3 | TGTGCCAGCAGCTTAGGCGGTGCAGGTACGCAGTATTTT | CASSLGGAGTQYF
NA | TRBJ1-5 | NA | TRBV2 | TGTGCCAGCAGTGGTATAGCCTCCAATCAGCCCCAGCATTTT | CASSGIASNQPQHF
NA | TRBJ1-2 | NA | TRBV5-4 | TGTGCCAGCAGCTCCCCCTCGGGGGCAGACTATGGCTACACCTTC | CASSSPSGADYGYTF
NA | TRBJ2-7 | NA | TRBV4-3 | TGCGCCAGCAGCCAAGAGGCCGCGGGCCCCAGGGGCGAGCAGTACTTC | CASSQEAAGPRGEQYF
TRBD2 | TRBJ2-7 | NA | TRBV11-2 | TGTGCCAGCAGCTGGACTAGCGGGACCTCCTACGAGCAGTACTTC | CASSWTSGTSYEQYF
TRBD1 | TRBJ1-6 | NA | TRBV30 | TGTGCCTGGAGTATTGGGACAGGGGGTTCACCCCTCCACTTT | CAWSIGTGGSPLHF
TRBD2 | TRBJ2-2 | once | TRBV7-9 | TGTGCCAGCAGCTTCCTAGCGGGAGCGAACACCGGGGAGCTGTTTTTT | CASSFLAGANTGELFF
TRBD2 | TRBJ2-7 | NA | TRBV27 | TGTGCCAGCAGTTTATCGGGGGGAGGGCCTGGGTACTTC | CASSLSGGGPGYF
TRBD2 | TRBJ2-1 | few | TRBV7-9 | TGTGCCAGCAGCTTAATAGCGGGTGAGCAGTTCTTC | CASSLIAGEQFF
NA | TRBJ2-7 | many | TRBV6-6 | TGTGCCAGCAGTTACGGACTGGAGGGGTACGAGCAGTACTTC | CASSYGLEGYEQYF
NA | TRBJ2-1 | NA | TRBV7-7 | TGTGCCAGCAGTCTGGGACTTGATTCCTACAATGAGCAGTTCTTC | CASSLGLDSYNEQFF
NA | TRBJ2-6 | once | TRBV19 | TGTGCCAGTAGTATTCTTAAGAGCGGCCGGGGAGCTGGGGCCAACGTCCTGACTTTC | CASSILKSGRGAGANVLTF
NA | TRBJ2-7 | NA | TRBV28 | TGTGCCAGCAGTTTGCCTGGGGGAGAGCAGTACTTC | CASSLPGGEQYF
NA | TRBJ1-1 | NA | TRBV5-1 | TGCGCCAGCAGCACGACGATAGGTACCACTGAAGCTTTCTTT | CASSTTIGTTEAFF
TRBD2 | TRBJ2-1 | few | TRBV7-2 | TGTGCCAGCAGCTTAGGGAACAGCGGGATATACAATGAGCAGTTCTTC | CASSLGNSGIYNEQFF
NA | TRBJ2-1 | NA | TRBV5-1 | TGCGCCAGCAGCTGGGCCCCTCCCGCCCTTGAGCAGTTCTTC | CASSWAPPALEQFF
TRBD2 | TRBJ2-1 | many | TRBV27 | TGTGCCAGCCGGCGAAGCGGGAGGGCGGGGAATGAGCAGTTCTTC | CASRRSGRAGNEQFF
NA | TRBJ1-2 | NA | TRBV14 | TGTGCCAGCAGCCAAGATCTTCGGGGAGATGGCTACACCTTC | CASSQDLRGDGYTF
NA | TRBJ1-3 | once | TRBV9 | TGTGCCAGCAGCCCCCGCGGGCCGAGCTCTGGAAACACCATATATTTT | CASSPRGPSSGNTIYF
NA | TRBJ2-2 | NA | TRBV5-1 | TGCGCCAGCAGGCAAACAGGGAACACCGGGGAGCTGTTTTTT | CASRQTGNTGELFF
TRBD2 | TRBJ2-2 | NA | TRBV4-1 | TGCGCCAGCAGCCCATATACCGGGACTAGAGGGAACACCGGGGAGCTGTTTTTT | CASSPYTGTRGNTGELFF
TRBD1 | TRBJ1-1 | NA | TRBV5-1 | TGCGCCAGCAGCCCTCTGCCAGGGACAGGATTTAGTGAAGCTTTCTTT | CASSPLPGTGFSEAFF
TRBD2 | TRBJ2-3 | NA | TRBV4-3 | TGCGCCAGCAGCCAATTTGGGGGGGGCACAGATACGCAGTATTTT | CASSQFGGGTDTQYF
NA | TRBJ2-1 | NA | TRBV7-8 | TGTGCCAGCAGCCAAACTTCAGACAGTATAAGTCCTTTCTTC | CASSQTSDSISPFF
TRBD2 | TRBJ2-3 | NA | TRBV27 | TGTGCCAGCAGTCTGACTAGCGGGAGTGGTACGCAGTATTTT | CASSLTSGSGTQYF
NA | TRBJ1-3 | NA | TRBV15 | TGTGCCACCAGCAGCCGGGGGGGTGCTGGAAACACCATATATTTT | CATSSRGGAGNTIYF
NA | TRBJ1-1 | NA | TRBV15 | TGTGCCACCTTCTCCGACGGGGACACTGAAGCTTTCTTT | CATFSDGDTEAFF
TRBD2 | TRBJ2-2 | NA | TRBV5-6 | TGTGCCAGCAGCGGAGGACTAGCGGGAGGGCTATGGGGCACCGGGGAGCTGTTTTTT | CASSGGLAGGLWGTGELFF
TRBD1 | TRBJ1-5 | NA | TRBV5-1 | TGCGCCAGCAGCGGGTTTAATGAGGACAGGGAAAATCAGCCCCAGCATTTT | CASSGFNEDRENQPQHF
TRBD2 | TRBJ2-7 | many | TRBV28 | TGTGCCAGCAGGCCCGGGACTAGCGGGTACGAGCAGTACTTC | CASRPGTSGYEQYF
TRBD1 | TRBJ2-1 | many | TRBV7-2 | TGTGCCAGCAGCTTCCCTGACAGGGGGCTCATCGAGCAGTTCTTC | CASSFPDRGLIEQFF
TRBD2 | TRBJ2-3 | NA | TRBV5-1 | TGCGCCAGCAGCTTGCGTGCGGGAGACCCTACGCAGTATTTT | CASSLRAGDPTQYF
NA | TRBJ1-5 | NA | TRBV2 | TGTGCCAGCAGACTAGGGGGGGCGGCACAGCCCCAGCATTTT | CASRLGGAAQPQHF
NA | TRBJ1-1 | NA | TRBV30 | TGTGCCTGGAGTGTAGGACAGTACACTGAAGCTTTCTTT | CAWSVGQYTEAFF
NA | TRBJ2-1 | NA | TRBV7-2 | TGTGCCAGCAGCTCCCCCGGCGATGCCTACAATGAGCAGTTCTTC | CASSSPGDAYNEQFF
NA | TRBJ2-7 | NA | TRBV27 | TGTGCCAGCAACACCTACGAGCAGTACTTC | CASNTYEQYF
NA | TRBJ1-1 | NA | TRBV9 | TGTGCCAGCAGCGTCGGGTGGGGCGCCTACACTGAAGCTTTCTTT | CASSVGWGAYTEAFF
TRBD1 | TRBJ2-7 | once | TRBV5-1 | TGCGCCAGCAGCCTCAGCGGGACAGGGGAGAAACTGTACTTC | CASSLSGTGEKLYF
NA | TRBJ2-7 | NA | TRBV7-2 | TGTGCCAGCAGCTCCCCCCACAGCCTTTTGAACGAGCAGTACTTC | CASSSPHSLLNEQYF
TRBD1 | TRBJ1-2 | NA | TRBV6-1 | TGTGCCAGCAGCTGGGACAGCTATGGCTACACCTTC | CASSWDSYGYTF
TRBD1 | TRBJ2-7 | many | TRBV5-6 | TGTGCCAGCAGCACCCGGGACAGTTCCTACGAGCAGTACTTC | CASSTRDSSYEQYF